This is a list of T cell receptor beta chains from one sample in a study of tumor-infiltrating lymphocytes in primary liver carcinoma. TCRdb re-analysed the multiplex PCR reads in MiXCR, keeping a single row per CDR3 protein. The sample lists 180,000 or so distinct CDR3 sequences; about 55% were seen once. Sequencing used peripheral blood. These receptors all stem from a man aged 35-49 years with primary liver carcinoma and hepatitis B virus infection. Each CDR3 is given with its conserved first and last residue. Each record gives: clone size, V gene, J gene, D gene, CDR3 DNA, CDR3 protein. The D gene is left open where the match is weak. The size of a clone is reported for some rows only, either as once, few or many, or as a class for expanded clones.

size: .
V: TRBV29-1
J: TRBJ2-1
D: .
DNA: TGCAGCGTACAGGGTGGGAGCCCCTACAATGAGCAGTTCTTC
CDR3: CSVQGGSPYNEQFF

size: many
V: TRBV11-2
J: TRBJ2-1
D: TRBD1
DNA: TGTGCCAGCAGCGGCCTCCCGGGACAGGGGTTCCATGAGCAGTTCTTC
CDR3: CASSGLPGQGFHEQFF

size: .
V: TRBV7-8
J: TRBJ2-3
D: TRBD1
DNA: TGTGCCAGCTTTCCCGGGACAGTAATCCCTGGGGATACGCAGTATTTT
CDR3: CASFPGTVIPGDTQYF

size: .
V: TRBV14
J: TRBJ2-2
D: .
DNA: TGTGCCAGCAGCCAGATGGGAGGCCACACCGGGGAGCTGTTCTTT
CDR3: CASSQMGGHTGELFF

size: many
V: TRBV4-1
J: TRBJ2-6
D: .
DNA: TGCGCCAGCAGCCAACCCCCCCGCTCCTCTGGGGCCAACGTCCTGACTTTC
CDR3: CASSQPPRSSGANVLTF

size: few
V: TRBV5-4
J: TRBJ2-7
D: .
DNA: TGTGCCAGCAGCTTGGCTGGTGGTGGGAGCTCCTACGAGCAGTACTTC
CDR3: CASSLAGGGSSYEQYF

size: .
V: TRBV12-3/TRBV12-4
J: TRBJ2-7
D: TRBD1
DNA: TGTGCCAGCAGGGGGACAGGGGAGGACTACGAGCAGTGCTTC
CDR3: CASRGTGEDYEQCF

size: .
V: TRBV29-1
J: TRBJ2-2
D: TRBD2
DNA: TGCAGCGTTGAAGGGGGAGGGACCAACACCGGGGAGCTGTTTTTT
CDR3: CSVEGGGTNTGELFF

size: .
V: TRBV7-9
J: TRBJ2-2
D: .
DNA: TGTGCCAGCAGCTTAACGACAACTTACACCTTCAGAAACACCGGGGAGCTGTTTTTT
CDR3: CASSLTTTYTFRNTGELFF

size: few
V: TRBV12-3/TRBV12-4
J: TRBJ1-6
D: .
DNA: TGTGCCAGCAGTTTGCAGGGAATACCCCTCCACTTT
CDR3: CASSLQGIPLHF

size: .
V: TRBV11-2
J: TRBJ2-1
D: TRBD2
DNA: TGTGCCAGCACCCCAAGTATTAGCGGGAGGAATGAGCAGTCCTTC
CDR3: CASTPSISGRNEQSF

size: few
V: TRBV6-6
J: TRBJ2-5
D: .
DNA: TGTGCCAGCAAATTGGAGGGGACCCAGTACTTC
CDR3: CASKLEGTQYF

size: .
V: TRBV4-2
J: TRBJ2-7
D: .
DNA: TGTGCCAGCAGCCAAGAGGGAATGGTCGAGCAGTACTTC
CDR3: CASSQEGMVEQYF

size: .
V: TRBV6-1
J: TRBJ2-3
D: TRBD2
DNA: TGTGCCAGCGGTGATCGGGGACTACGCACAGATACGCAGTATTTT
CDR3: CASGDRGLRTDTQYF

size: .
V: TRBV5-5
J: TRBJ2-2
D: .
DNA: TGTGCCAGCAGCTTGGGCAAGGACACCGTGGAGCTGTTTTTT
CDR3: CASSLGKDTVELFF

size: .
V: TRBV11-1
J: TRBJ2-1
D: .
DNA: TGTGCCAGCGGCCCTAGAGGGCCTAGCTCCTACAATGAGCAGTTCTTC
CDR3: CASGPRGPSSYNEQFF

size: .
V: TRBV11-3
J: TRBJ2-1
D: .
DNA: TGTACCAGCAGCCTAGGCGTCTCGAACAATGAGCAGTTCTTC
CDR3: CTSSLGVSNNEQFF